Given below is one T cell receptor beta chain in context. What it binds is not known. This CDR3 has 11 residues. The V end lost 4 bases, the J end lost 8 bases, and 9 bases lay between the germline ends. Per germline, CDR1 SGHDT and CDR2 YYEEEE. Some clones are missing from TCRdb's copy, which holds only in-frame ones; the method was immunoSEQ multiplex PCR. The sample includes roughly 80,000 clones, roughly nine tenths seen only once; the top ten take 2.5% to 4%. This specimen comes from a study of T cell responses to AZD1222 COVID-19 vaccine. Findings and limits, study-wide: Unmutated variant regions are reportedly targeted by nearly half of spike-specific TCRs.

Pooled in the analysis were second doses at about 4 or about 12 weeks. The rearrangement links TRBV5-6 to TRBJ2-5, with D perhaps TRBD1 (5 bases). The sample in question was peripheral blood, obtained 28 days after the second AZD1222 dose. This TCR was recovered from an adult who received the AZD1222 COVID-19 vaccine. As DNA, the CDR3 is TGTGCCAGCAGCCTGGGGCCAACCCAGTACTTC. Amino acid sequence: CASSLGPTQYF.